This T cell receptor (beta chain) was recovered during a study of regulatory T cells in long-lasting Graves disease. Only a few counts were recorded for this clonotype. Its target is unknown. Through Arm-PCR of CDR3 regions and iRepertoire HTBI primers, TCR beta libraries were built. TCRdb reprocessed the multiplex PCR reads with MiXCR, giving one entry per CDR3 protein. Among about 560,000 distinct CDR3 sequences listed, roughly 16% were seen once. The V gene lost 5 bases and the J gene lost 2 bases, with 12 bases spanning the gap. This CDR3 contains 14 residues. As to time point: newly diagnosed GD, antithyroid drugs for less than 3 months. TCR sequences were obtained from RNA taken from PBMCs. Whole-study results and caveats: Persistent disease exhibited a predilection for TRBV28, TRBJ1-2 and TRBJ2-5.

A further study also used this sample, focusing on T cells in Graves' hyperthyroidism and ophthalmopathy. In that study: Clinical symptoms, serum thyroxine, TRAb, thyroid ultrasound and orbital computed tomography established diagnosis. HTBI primers were the set used in a first-round RT-PCR of the TCR CDR3.

The origin of this receptor is a man aged 18 to 29 with Graves disease. The chain couples TRBV12-3 or TRBV12-4 to TRBJ1-1; D unclear. Sample: peripheral blood mononuclear cells (PBMCs), taken at new diagnosis, from a patient treated with antithyroid drugs. The CDR3 loop reads CASSPPSGNTEAFF. The CDR3 DNA sequence: TGTGCCAGCAGTCCGCCTTCTGGTAACACTGAAGCTTTCTTT.